These 8 T cell receptor beta chains came from one sample sequenced in a study of T cell changes during pregnancy in multiple sclerosis. Assay used: immunoSEQ multiplex PCR; TCRdb lists only in-frame clones, some missing. The sample consists of about 70,000 clones, around 94% of them appearing once. Sequences were derived from peripheral blood, sampled in the third trimester of pregnancy. These TCRs come from a female donor with multiple sclerosis, enrolled in a pregnancy study.

The V and J genes are TRBV5-5 and TRBJ1-5, with 8 bases matching TRBD1. The CDR3 runs 14 residues. Germline V gives CDR1 SGHKS, CDR2 YYEKEE (reference sequence). After removal of 2 bases from V and 8 bases from J, the junction contained 6 bases not matched to a gene. The CDR3 nucleotides read TGTGCCAGCAGCTTTGAGCCAGGGGGCAAGCCCCAGCATTTT. Protein product: CASSFEPGGKPQHF.

The chain recombines TRBV7-3 with TRBJ2-4; D not certain. Germline loops: CDR1 SGHTA, CDR2 FQGTGA. V shed 1 base and J shed 3 bases, with 4 bases lying between them. The CDR3 spans 13 residues. In DNA form, the CDR3 reads TGTGCCAGCAGCTTAAACAGCAAAAACATTCAGTACTTC. Translation: CASSLNSKNIQYF.

The gene calls are TRBV2 and TRBJ2-3, with 9 positions matching TRBD2. The CDR3 length is 15 residues. CDR1 and CDR2 (germline): SNHLY, FYNNEI. Trimming at V came to 5 bases and at J to 0 bases, leaving 3 bases not matched to a gene. The CDR3 here is CASSPSGVSTDTQYF. The CDR3 DNA follows: TGTGCCAGCAGTCCTAGCGGGGTTAGCACAGATACGCAGTATTTT.

V is TRBV19 and J is TRBJ2-7, with a weak D call TRBD2 (5 bases). The CDR3 consists of 14 residues. Looked up from germline, CDR1 is LNHDA and CDR2 is SQIVND (reference sequence). Trimming left V 8 bases short and J 0 bases short, with 14 bases between. The CDR3 region is CASGSGINSYEQYF. Written as DNA, the CDR3 is TGTGCCAGTGGTTCCGGGATCAACTCCTACGAGCAGTACTTC. The variable domain in full, completed from reference TRBV19 and TRBJ2-7, reads DGGITQSPKYLFRKEGQNVTLSCEQNLNHDAMYWYRQDPGQGLRLIYYSQIVNDFQKGDIAEGYSVSREKKESFPLTVTSAQKNPTAFYLCASGSGINSYEQYFGPGTRLTVT.

V usage is TRBV12-5 and J usage is TRBJ2-7; D gene ambiguous. Trimming took off 0 bases at V and 6 bases at J, with 9 bases between the two ends. This CDR3 region has 13 residues. Germline V gives CDR1 LGHNT, CDR2 FRNRAP. CDR3 residues: CASGLVLKSEQYF. DNA for the CDR3: TGTGCTAGTGGTTTGGTACTGAAAAGCGAGCAGTACTTC.

This chain uses TRBV15 with TRBJ2-3; 11 bases are shared with TRBD2. Germline-derived CDR1 and CDR2 are LNHNV and YYDKDF (reference sequence). The CDR3 runs 18 residues. The V gene end was trimmed by 3 bases and the J gene end by 5 bases; junction bases not matched to a gene: 13. CDR3 residues: CATSREKLAGGPLDTQYF. Here the CDR3 DNA reads TGTGCCACCAGCAGGGAAAAGCTAGCGGGGGGCCCGTTAGATACGCAGTATTTT. The variable domain in full, completed from reference TRBV15 and TRBJ2-3, reads DAMVIQNPRYQVTQFGKPVTLSCSQTLNHNVMYWYQQKSSQAPKLLFHYYDKDFNNEADTPDNFQSRRPNTSFCFLDIRSPGLGDTAMYLCATSREKLAGGPLDTQYFGPGTRLTVL.

The chain has TRBV5-6 and TRBJ1-2; a possible D gene is TRBD1 (6 bases). V was pared by 2 bases and J by 6 bases, with 23 bases between. The germline V gene encodes CDR1 SGHDT and CDR2 YYEEEE. This CDR3 is 17 amino acids long. CDR3 DNA sequence: TGTGCCAGCAGCTTTGGTCCAACAGGGTCGCGCGGAAATGGCTACACCTTC. Encoded protein: CASSFGPTGSRGNGYTF.

The chain carries TRBV5-4 and TRBJ1-2; 9 nucleotides agree with TRBD1. The germline CDR1 and CDR2 sequences are SGHNT and YYREEE (reference sequence). V shed 2 bases and J 3 bases; nucleotides not matched to a gene: 2. The CDR3 has 14 amino acids. CDR3 bases: TGTGCCAGCAGCTTAGACAGGGGGGACTATGGCTACACCTTC. It yields the protein CASSLDRGDYGYTF.